These 6 T cell receptor beta chains were sequenced from one sample in a study of CD8+CD57+ T cells in acquired aplastic anemia. It was patients with CD8+CD57+ cell expansion by flow cytometry who were chosen for sequencing. Genomic DNA acted as the template from which TCR beta VDJ combination and CDR3 sequence profiling were carried out. Using its own MiXCR run on the reads, TCRdb lists one record per CDR3 protein. The data show around 210,000 distinct CDR3 sequences, 60% to 80% seen once. The sequenced sample consisted of sorted CD4+, CD8+, or CD8+CD57+ T cells (not recorded which) from PBMCs. These receptors were taken from a human donor with aplastic anemia.

The J gene is TRBJ1-1, the V gene TRBV20-1; 8 bases map to TRBD1. The V and J ends lost 5 bases and 4 bases, in that order; junction bases with no gene match: 6. The CDR3 runs to 13 residues. Germline lookup yields CDR1 DFQATT and CDR2 SNEGSKA (reference sequence). CDR3 DNA sequence: TGCAGTGCTCCCGGACAGGGAGGCACTGAAGCTTTCTTT. Its protein is CSAPGQGGTEAFF.

The chain has TRBV7-2 and TRBJ1-5; weak D call: TRBD1 (6 bases). The germline gives CDR1 SGHTA, CDR2 FQGNSA. This CDR3 is built from 14 residues. Trimming took 2 bases from V and 5 from J, leaving 10 bases between them. In nucleotides, the CDR3 is TGTGCCAGCAGCTTAATACAGGGCTATCAGCCCCAGCATTTT. This codes for CASSLIQGYQPQHF.

This clonotype came up a few times. CDR3 amino acids: CASSSNPIKGHEQYF. CDR3 in DNA: TGTGCCAGCAGCTCCAACCCTATTAAGGGCCACGAGCAGTACTTC. The chain has TRBV7-8 and TRBJ2-7; no clear D. The CDR3 extends over 15 amino acids. CDR1 SGHVS and CDR2 FQNEAQ come from the germline V gene. With 4 bases removed from V and 5 bases from J, the gap between germline ends came to 18 bases.

V and J are TRBV10-3 and TRBJ1-5; 8 positions agree with TRBD1. J gave up 0 bases and V 8 bases, and 12 bases lay outside the gene matches. The CDR3 consists of 17 residues. CDR1 and CDR2 (germline): ENHRY, SYGVKD. Here the CDR3 reads CAISSDRDEYSNQPQHF. As DNA, the CDR3 is TGTGCCATCTCCTCGGACAGGGACGAGTATAGCAATCAGCCCCAGCATTTT.

The rearrangement uses TRBV19 and TRBJ2-5, with D possibly matching TRBD1 (6 bases). The CDR3 sequence is 15 residues long. The V end lost 5 bases, the J end lost 0 bases, and 13 bases lay between the germline ends. Germline V gene lookup returns CDR1 LNHDA and CDR2 SQIVND (reference sequence). The CDR3, as DNA: TGTGCCAGTAGTGCCATACAGGGTAACCAAGAGACCCAGTACTTC. It specifies CASSAIQGNQETQYF.

The chain uses TRBV7-9 and TRBJ2-5, with 9 bases aligning to TRBD2. Losses at the gene ends were 5 bases for V and 4 bases for J; bases not matched to a gene: 8. The CDR3 loop spans 15 amino acids. Germline CDR1 reads SEHNR; CDR2 reads FQNEAQ (reference sequence). CDR3 protein: CASSTREAGGETQYF. The CDR3 DNA reads as TGTGCCAGCAGCACCAGAGAAGCGGGAGGAGAGACCCAGTACTTC.